This TCR beta chain was observed in a study of cytomegalovirus exposure and HLA in healthy donors. Findings of the study overall: Information on immune exposure was restricted to one variable (CMV serostatus). Most of the CMV-associated TCR beta chains (in a later analysis) appeared to be HLA-restricted. Later analysis identified a missense DCLRE1C variant that was linked to TCR beta V- and J-gene trimming.

This clone was seen only a few times. Antigen specificity is unknown. V was clipped by 2 bases and J by 0 bases, with 4 bases between them. CDR1 is SGHTA and CDR2 is FQGNSA in the germline V gene. The CDR3 extends over 14 amino acids. The PCR contained 60 Vbeta and 13 Jbeta primers. Sequencing used immunoSEQ multiplex PCR; TCRdb keeps in-frame clones, though not all of them. The data show roughly 75,000 clones, more than 65% seen once. The source material was PBMCs. The V and J genes are TRBV7-2 and TRBJ2-2; unclear D gene. This TCR derives from an older man in good health and CMV-seropositive. In DNA form, the CDR3 reads TGTGCCAGCAGCTTATCAACGAACACCGGGGAGCTGTTTTTT. It codes for CASSLSTNTGELFF.